A selection of T cell receptor beta chains follows, all from one sample in a study of graft-versus-host responses after intestinal transplantation. The assay was immunoSEQ multiplex PCR, and TCRdb's table has in-frame clones only and misses some. The data contain tens of thousands of clones, around 90% of them singletons. These receptors' targets are unknown. The sample in question was unstimulated CD8+ T cells sorted from spleen or lymph node cells, obtained before transplant. The receptors derive from a human donor who was the organ donor for an intestinal transplant. Each CDR3 is given with its conserved first and last residue. The D gene is left open where the match is weak. A row's size may be missing; if present it is once, few, many or a size class.

V,D,J,size,CDR3,DNA
TRBV7-9,TRBD2,TRBJ2-2,once,CASSFPTSGGENTGELFF,TGTGCCAGCAGCTTCCCCACTAGCGGGGGGGAAAACACCGGGGAGCTGTTTTTT
TRBV2,.,TRBJ1-5,.,CASSESENRGNQPQHF,TGTGCCAGCAGTGAATCAGAGAATCGGGGCAATCAGCCCCAGCATTTT
TRBV28,.,TRBJ1-2,.,CASSFQRNYGYTF,TGTGCCAGCAGTTTCCAGAGAAACTATGGCTACACCTTC
TRBV4-1,TRBD1,TRBJ1-6,.,CASSQAGTGDNSPLHF,TGCGCCAGCAGCCAAGCCGGGACAGGGGATAATTCACCCCTCCACTTT
TRBV4-2,TRBD1,TRBJ2-5,.,CASSQETGGAETQYF,TGTGCCAGCAGCCAAGAGACAGGGGGCGCAGAGACCCAGTACTTC
TRBV30,TRBD1,TRBJ2-7,.,CAWSASDRGVTYEQYF,TGTGCCTGGAGTGCCTCCGACAGGGGGGTTACCTACGAGCAGTACTTC
TRBV7-9,TRBD2,TRBJ2-1,.,CASSPLAGEGSEQFF,TGTGCCAGCAGCCCCTTAGCGGGGGAAGGAAGTGAGCAGTTCTTC
TRBV7-9,.,TRBJ2-7,.,CASSFLSGLSYEQYF,TGTGCCAGCAGCTTCCTTTCGGGGTTATCGTACGAGCAGTACTTC
TRBV5-6,.,TRBJ2-7,few,CASSLARTYEQYF,TGTGCCAGCAGCTTGGCCCGGACCTACGAGCAGTACTTC
TRBV7-9,.,TRBJ1-5,.,CASSLVSGDSNQPQHF,TGTGCCAGCAGCTTAGTTAGTGGAGATAGCAATCAGCCCCAGCATTTT
TRBV28,.,TRBJ1-6,.,CASSFPTVRGNSPLHF,TGTGCCAGCAGTTTCCCCACCGTACGTGGTAATTCACCCCTCCACTTT
TRBV28,.,TRBJ1-1,.,CASRFQGLGEAFF,TGTGCCAGCAGGTTTCAGGGCCTCGGTGAAGCTTTCTTT
TRBV4-1,.,TRBJ1-2,.,CASSQQISFGNYGYTF,TGCGCCAGCAGCCAACAAATAAGTTTTGGAAACTATGGCTACACCTTC
TRBV5-5,.,TRBJ2-7,.,CASSLYHGAEQYF,TGTGCCAGCAGCTTGTACCACGGGGCCGAGCAGTACTTC
TRBV5-4,.,TRBJ1-1,.,CASSPAWGGDTEAFF,TGTGCCAGCAGCCCGGCGTGGGGGGGGGACACTGAAGCTTTCTTT
TRBV9,.,TRBJ2-7,.,CASSHRRRPYEQYF,TGTGCCAGCAGCCACCGGAGGAGACCCTACGAGCAGTACTTC
TRBV4-1,.,TRBJ2-2,.,CASSQVGTRELFF,TGCGCCAGCAGCCAAGTGGGTACGAGGGAGCTGTTTTTT
TRBV4-1,.,TRBJ2-1,.,CASSQGGLEQFF,TGCGCCAGCAGCCAAGGAGGCTTAGAGCAGTTCTTC
TRBV28,TRBD1,TRBJ2-1,.,CASSPTGTAQFF,TGTGCCAGCAGTCCAACCGGGACAGCGCAGTTCTTC
TRBV4-2,.,TRBJ1-6,few,CASSQDELVNSPLHF,TGTGCCAGCAGCCAAGACGAACTGGTAAATTCACCCCTCCACTTT
TRBV2,.,TRBJ2-5,.,CASSDIEYGETQYF,TGTGCCAGCAGTGATATTGAGTACGGAGAGACCCAGTACTTC
TRBV19,.,TRBJ1-2,.,CASSTTVSGLYGYTF,TGTGCCAGTAGTACTACAGTGAGTGGGCTCTATGGCTACACCTTC
TRBV28,.,TRBJ1-2,.,CASTPPAPIYGYTF,TGTGCCAGCACTCCTCCCGCCCCGATATATGGCTACACCTTC
TRBV28,TRBD1,TRBJ1-1,.,CASSPDPGGWVTEAFF,TGTGCCAGCAGCCCAGACCCAGGGGGTTGGGTCACTGAAGCTTTCTTT
TRBV5-1,TRBD1,TRBJ2-7,.,CASSYRGHSYEQYF,TGCGCCAGCAGCTACAGGGGGCACTCCTACGAGCAGTACTTC
TRBV29-1,.,TRBJ1-6,.,CSVESVLPLYNSPLHF,TGCAGCGTTGAAAGTGTGCTGCCCCTCTATAATTCACCCCTCCACTTT
TRBV7-9,.,TRBJ2-1,.,CASSLARGLNNEQFF,TGTGCCAGCAGCTTAGCGCGGGGGCTGAACAATGAGCAGTTCTTC
TRBV7-2,.,TRBJ2-7,.,CASSRTQGKDYEQYF,TGTGCCAGCAGCCGCACCCAGGGGAAAGACTACGAGCAGTACTTC
TRBV27,.,TRBJ1-6,.,CASSLSQGPFSPLHF,TGTGCCAGCAGTTTATCGCAGGGGCCCTTTTCACCCCTCCACTTT